The 7 T cell receptor beta chains below were found in one sample sequenced in a study of CXCR3-negative and CXCR3-positive naive CD8 T cells. The authors made the TRB cDNA libraries by 5' RACE using UMI labels. TCRdb re-analyzed the 5' RACE reads; it lists each CDR3 protein once, without DNA. The listing contains tens of thousands of distinct CDR3 sequences. The sample comprised naive CXCR3- CD8+ T cells from blood. The subset denotes: CD45RO-CCR7+CD27+CD95- naive CD8+ T cells lacking CXCR3 (TNR3-). The receptors originated from a human donor in good health. Some clones in this sample may be carry-over from other donors' samples.

V usage is TRBV13 and J usage is TRBJ2-2. CDR1 is PRHDT and CDR2 is FYEKMQ in the germline V gene (reference sequence). The CDR3 sequence is 15 residues long. CDR3 sequence: CASSLQGSRTGELFF.

The rearrangement joins TRBV4-2 to TRBJ1-2. CDR1 LGHNA and CDR2 YNFKEQ come from the germline V gene. The CDR3 is 16 amino acids. CDR3 amino acids: CASSQTSQGLSYGYTF.

The chain links TRBV12-3 or TRBV12-4 to TRBJ1-1; TCRdb's D call of TRBD1 is untestable without DNA. CDR3 length: 13 amino acids. The CDR3: CASRSGVNTEAFF.

The V call is TRBV7-8, the J call TRBJ2-1. Germline V gene data show CDR1 as SGHVS and CDR2 as FQNEAQ. The CDR3 consists of 15 residues. CDR3 sequence reads: CASSISGGPHNEQFF.

The CDR3 sequence is CASSLNRASSYEQYF. The chain couples TRBV7-6 to TRBJ2-7; the TCRdb D gene call, TRBD1, has no DNA to confirm it. CDR1 SGHVS and CDR2 FNYEAQ come from the germline V gene. The CDR3 sequence is 15 residues long. Filled out from reference TRBV7-6 and TRBJ2-7, the complete variable domain reads GAGVSQSPRYKVTKRGQDVALRCDPISGHVSLYWYRQALGQGPEFLTYFNYEAQQDKSGLPNDRFSAERPEGSISTLTIQRTEQRDSAMYRCASSLNRASSYEQYFGPGTRLTVT.

V usage is TRBV4-3 and J usage is TRBJ2-1; no DNA is available, so the TRBD1 call from TCRdb remains unchecked. Germline lookup yields CDR1 LGHNA and CDR2 YSLEER. The CDR3 contains 15 residues. The CDR3 is CASSQDTQGGDEQFF.

J is TRBJ2-1 and V is TRBV29-1; TCRdb outputs TRBD1, but without DNA this stays unchecked. CDR1 is SQVTM, CDR2 ANQGSEA, per germline. This CDR3 spans 13 amino acids. The CDR3 reads CSVVRGLSDEQFF.